This T cell receptor (beta chain) emerged from a study of T cell responses to AZD1222 COVID-19 vaccine. Generated by immunoSEQ multiplex PCR, the TCRdb table keeps only in-frame clones and is missing some. The sample includes 55,000 to 65,000 clones, 89% seen only once; the top ten take 5% to 6.5%. The CDR3 spans 16 residues. J was trimmed by 2 bases and V by 1 base; bases with no gene match: 8. Germline V gene sequence: CDR1 LNHNV, CDR2 YYDKDF (reference sequence). Remarks on this clone: No antigen is known for it.

Whole-study results and caveats: Seropositive at baseline were only a handful of AZD1222 recipients. Vaccine-associated CD4 TCRs spanned spike, dominant at 160-218 and 743-854. Variant regions that are unmutated are reportedly the target of nearly half of spike-specific TCRs.

The chain is built from TRBV15 and TRBJ2-7; 7 bases map to TRBD2. This clonotype originated in an adult who received the AZD1222 COVID-19 vaccine. Sequenced here: peripheral blood, sampled 28 days after the second AZD1222 dose. Written as DNA, the CDR3 is TGTGCCACCAGCAGAGCCCCTAGTGGGAGGGCCTACGAGCAGTACTTC. Protein product: CATSRAPSGRAYEQYF.